This is a list of T cell receptor beta chains from one sample in a study of T cell repertoires in cytomegalovirus infection. TCRdb fed the reads into MiXCR, producing one record per CDR3 protein. Among about 190,000 distinct CDR3 sequences, over 25% were seen once, and the ten largest hold just over 30%. The sample comprised PBMCs. Every receptor here comes from a human donor in good health (CMV status not recorded). Some clones in this sample may be carry-over from other donors' samples. The CDR3 runs from the conserved cysteine through the conserved F or W. Each record gives: V gene, clone size, D gene, J gene, CDR3 DNA, CDR3 protein. D genes are given only for firm matches. A row's size may be missing; if present it is once, few, many or a size class.

v_call: TRBV6-4; clone_size: -; d_call: -; j_call: TRBJ2-6; cdr3_nt: TGTGCCAGCAGTGAGGGAGACACGTCTGGGGCCAACGTCCTGACTTTC; cdr3_aa: CASSEGDTSGANVLTF
v_call: TRBV7-9; clone_size: once; d_call: TRBD1; j_call: TRBJ1-6; cdr3_nt: TGTGCCAGCAGCTTAGGGGACAGGGCGGAGACTTCACCCCTCCACTTT; cdr3_aa: CASSLGDRAETSPLHF
v_call: TRBV7-3; clone_size: once; d_call: TRBD1; j_call: TRBJ1-1; cdr3_nt: TGTGCCAGCAGCCCCCGGGGACAGGGGGAAGCTGAAGCTTTCTTT; cdr3_aa: CASSPRGQGEAEAFF
v_call: TRBV7-2; clone_size: many; d_call: -; j_call: TRBJ2-1; cdr3_nt: TGTGCCAGCAGCTCCTCGGGTCTCGATGAGCAGTTCTTC; cdr3_aa: CASSSSGLDEQFF
v_call: TRBV12-3/TRBV12-4; clone_size: -; d_call: -; j_call: TRBJ1-6; cdr3_nt: TGTGCCAGCAGCGGGGGAGGGAATTCACCCCTCCACTTT; cdr3_aa: CASSGGGNSPLHF
v_call: TRBV20-1; clone_size: -; d_call: TRBD1; j_call: TRBJ1-1; cdr3_nt: TGCAGTGCTCTCAGGGGGGACACTGAAGCTTTCTTT; cdr3_aa: CSALRGDTEAFF
v_call: TRBV7-8; clone_size: few; d_call: TRBD1; j_call: TRBJ2-7; cdr3_nt: TGTGCCAGCAGCCAAAGAGGACAGGGGAGGACCTACGAGCAGTACTTC; cdr3_aa: CASSQRGQGRTYEQYF
v_call: TRBV5-1; clone_size: -; d_call: TRBD2; j_call: TRBJ2-1; cdr3_nt: TGCGCCAGCAGCTCCTCCGGGACTAGCGGTAATGAGCAGTTCTTC; cdr3_aa: CASSSSGTSGNEQFF
v_call: TRBV12-3/TRBV12-4; clone_size: few; d_call: TRBD2; j_call: TRBJ2-1; cdr3_nt: TGTGCCAGCATCCTGGGGGGGTGGATGAATGAGCAGTTCTTC; cdr3_aa: CASILGGWMNEQFF
v_call: TRBV18; clone_size: -; d_call: -; j_call: TRBJ1-5; cdr3_nt: TGTGCCAGCTCACCAGGGCAAAATCAGCCCCAGCATTTT; cdr3_aa: CASSPGQNQPQHF
v_call: TRBV11-2; clone_size: -; d_call: -; j_call: TRBJ2-3; cdr3_nt: TGTGCCAGCAGCTTAAGGGGGGTCACAGGTTCAGATACGCAGTATTTT; cdr3_aa: CASSLRGVTGSDTQYF
v_call: TRBV7-8; clone_size: -; d_call: -; j_call: TRBJ1-2; cdr3_nt: TGTGCCAGCAGCTTACTTCTAGGGCGCGGCTACACCTTC; cdr3_aa: CASSLLLGRGYTF
v_call: TRBV7-2; clone_size: -; d_call: -; j_call: TRBJ1-1; cdr3_nt: TGTGCCAGCAGCTTAAACCCGGACACCCTATTGACCGGAGCTTTCTTT; cdr3_aa: CASSLNPDTLLTGAFF
v_call: TRBV7-6; clone_size: many; d_call: -; j_call: TRBJ2-1; cdr3_nt: TGTGCCAGCAGCCCGAAAACCTACAATGAGCAGTTCTTC; cdr3_aa: CASSPKTYNEQFF
v_call: TRBV28; clone_size: -; d_call: -; j_call: TRBJ1-5; cdr3_nt: TGTGCCGGCTCTTCCTTGGGCAGTTATAGCAATCAGCCCCAGCATTTT; cdr3_aa: CAGSSLGSYSNQPQHF
v_call: TRBV7-3; clone_size: -; d_call: TRBD2; j_call: TRBJ2-1; cdr3_nt: TGTGCCAGCAGCTTAGCAGTCAGCGGGGGCCGAAGTCGGGATGAGCAGTTCTTC; cdr3_aa: CASSLAVSGGRSRDEQFF
v_call: TRBV2; clone_size: few; d_call: -; j_call: TRBJ1-6; cdr3_nt: TGTGCCAGCACGGCAGGGAGTGGAAGATCACCCCTCCACTTT; cdr3_aa: CASTAGSGRSPLHF
v_call: TRBV7-8; clone_size: -; d_call: TRBD1; j_call: TRBJ1-6; cdr3_nt: TGTGCCAGCAGTCTAGACAGGGTTAATTCACCCCTCCACTTT; cdr3_aa: CASSLDRVNSPLHF
v_call: TRBV7-9; clone_size: many; d_call: TRBD1; j_call: TRBJ2-7; cdr3_nt: TGTGCCAGCAGCTTAGAGGGTAAGGGACAGGCCCTCGGGCAACGCGAGCAGTACTTC; cdr3_aa: CASSLEGKGQALGQREQYF
v_call: TRBV6-1; clone_size: -; d_call: -; j_call: TRBJ1-5; cdr3_nt: TGTGCCAGCAGTGAAAGAACCCAACAGAATAGCAATCAGCCCCAGCATTTT; cdr3_aa: CASSERTQQNSNQPQHF
v_call: TRBV2; clone_size: -; d_call: -; j_call: TRBJ1-2; cdr3_nt: TGTGCCAGCAGCTTGATGGGAAACGGCTACACCTTC; cdr3_aa: CASSLMGNGYTF
v_call: TRBV11-3; clone_size: few; d_call: -; j_call: TRBJ1-5; cdr3_nt: TGTGCCAGCAGCTTAGAAGACAGGCTGTGGGATCAGCCCCAGCATTTT; cdr3_aa: CASSLEDRLWDQPQHF
v_call: TRBV6-2/TRBV6-3; clone_size: once; d_call: -; j_call: TRBJ2-4; cdr3_nt: TGTGCCAGCAGCCACCGGCCATTAGCCAAAAACATTCAGTACTTC; cdr3_aa: CASSHRPLAKNIQYF
v_call: TRBV2; clone_size: -; d_call: -; j_call: TRBJ2-1; cdr3_nt: TGTGCCAGCAGCTCCACGGTAGCGGCCCACAATGAGCAGTTCTTC; cdr3_aa: CASSSTVAAHNEQFF
v_call: TRBV20-1; clone_size: few; d_call: -; j_call: TRBJ1-1; cdr3_nt: TGCAGTGCCCGAAACTTCGGACAGATGAACACTGAAGCTTTCTTT; cdr3_aa: CSARNFGQMNTEAFF
v_call: TRBV15; clone_size: -; d_call: -; j_call: TRBJ1-1; cdr3_nt: TGTGCCACCAGCACTCTCGACAGATTGAACACTGAAGCTTTCTTT; cdr3_aa: CATSTLDRLNTEAFF
v_call: TRBV6-2/TRBV6-3; clone_size: -; d_call: -; j_call: TRBJ2-7; cdr3_nt: TGTGCCAGCACCAAGGGACTGCTCGAGTACTTC; cdr3_aa: CASTKGLLEYF
v_call: TRBV9; clone_size: few; d_call: -; j_call: TRBJ2-1; cdr3_nt: TGTGCCAGCAGCGATAGCGGTCTGTCCTACAATGAGCAGTTCTTC; cdr3_aa: CASSDSGLSYNEQFF
v_call: TRBV6-5; clone_size: -; d_call: TRBD1; j_call: TRBJ1-1; cdr3_nt: TGTGCCAGCCGTCGACAGGGGTTTGAGGCTGAAGCTTTCTTT; cdr3_aa: CASRRQGFEAEAFF
v_call: TRBV12-3/TRBV12-4; clone_size: few; d_call: -; j_call: TRBJ1-3; cdr3_nt: TGTGCCAGCAGTTTAGGCAGGAACCCTGGAAACACCATATATTTT; cdr3_aa: CASSLGRNPGNTIYF
v_call: TRBV27; clone_size: -; d_call: -; j_call: TRBJ2-6; cdr3_nt: TGTGCCAGCAGTTTACGTAGCTCTGGGGCCAACGTCCTGACTTTC; cdr3_aa: CASSLRSSGANVLTF
v_call: TRBV6-2/TRBV6-3; clone_size: -; d_call: -; j_call: TRBJ2-7; cdr3_nt: TGTGCCAGCAGCACAACAACAGGTTACGAGCAGTACTTC; cdr3_aa: CASSTTTGYEQYF
v_call: TRBV6-8; clone_size: -; d_call: TRBD1; j_call: TRBJ2-7; cdr3_nt: TGTGCCAGCGGACCACAGGGACAGGGCTCCGAGCAGTACTTC; cdr3_aa: CASGPQGQGSEQYF
v_call: TRBV25-1; clone_size: -; d_call: -; j_call: TRBJ1-2; cdr3_nt: TGTGCCAGCAGTGAATATTCCACAAGCTCGCGCTACACCTTC; cdr3_aa: CASSEYSTSSRYTF
v_call: TRBV20-1; clone_size: -; d_call: -; j_call: TRBJ1-3; cdr3_nt: TGCAGTGCTAGCGAGCAAAGAAACACCATATATTTT; cdr3_aa: CSASEQRNTIYF
v_call: TRBV6-2/TRBV6-3; clone_size: -; d_call: -; j_call: TRBJ1-4; cdr3_nt: TGTGCCAGCAGTTACCGCGAAGAAAAACTGTTTTTT; cdr3_aa: CASSYREEKLFF
v_call: TRBV19; clone_size: -; d_call: -; j_call: TRBJ1-5; cdr3_nt: TGTGCCAGTAGTATAGAGCCAACTACGCAGCCCCAGCATTTT; cdr3_aa: CASSIEPTTQPQHF
v_call: TRBV5-6; clone_size: -; d_call: -; j_call: TRBJ2-1; cdr3_nt: TGTGCCAGCAGCTTGTTGGTTCTAGACCACAATGAGCAGTTCTTC; cdr3_aa: CASSLLVLDHNEQFF
v_call: TRBV7-4; clone_size: few; d_call: -; j_call: TRBJ2-7; cdr3_nt: TGTGCCAGCAGCTCCGAGGACAGCCTGGAGCAGTACTTC; cdr3_aa: CASSSEDSLEQYF
v_call: TRBV12-3/TRBV12-4; clone_size: -; d_call: TRBD2; j_call: TRBJ2-7; cdr3_nt: TGTGCCAGCAGTGGAACCGGGACTAGCGGGACCTTCTCCTACGAGCAGTACTTC; cdr3_aa: CASSGTGTSGTFSYEQYF
v_call: TRBV30; clone_size: -; d_call: -; j_call: TRBJ1-6; cdr3_nt: TGTGCCTTTGCCGGGAGTCAGAATTCACCCCTCCACTTT; cdr3_aa: CAFAGSQNSPLHF
v_call: TRBV11-2; clone_size: many; d_call: TRBD1; j_call: TRBJ2-1; cdr3_nt: TGTGCCAGCAGCGGACCGGGACAGGGGTTCAATGAGCAGTTCTTC; cdr3_aa: CASSGPGQGFNEQFF
v_call: TRBV12-5; clone_size: -; d_call: -; j_call: TRBJ2-7; cdr3_nt: TGTGCTAGTGGGACCTCGGCAAGCGACGAGCAGTACTTC; cdr3_aa: CASGTSASDEQYF
v_call: TRBV5-6; clone_size: -; d_call: TRBD1; j_call: TRBJ1-1; cdr3_nt: TGTGCCAGCAGCTGGGCAGGGGGCGCGGGTACTGAAGCTTTCTTT; cdr3_aa: CASSWAGGAGTEAFF
v_call: TRBV6-5; clone_size: -; d_call: -; j_call: TRBJ2-6; cdr3_nt: TGTGCCAGCAGTTATCTGACTCCTTCTGGGGCCAACGTCCTGACTTTC; cdr3_aa: CASSYLTPSGANVLTF
v_call: TRBV7-2; clone_size: -; d_call: TRBD1; j_call: TRBJ2-7; cdr3_nt: TGTGCCAGCAGCCCCAGGGGGCGCTCCTACGAGCAGGACTTC; cdr3_aa: CASSPRGRSYEQDF